This entry lists 25 T cell receptor beta chains sequenced from one sample in a study of PD-1 blockade in classical Hodgkin lymphoma. Using immunoSEQ multiplex PCR, the repertoire was profiled, and TCRdb retains in-frame clones only, with some absent. This table holds about 21,000 clones, roughly two thirds found once. Each patient experienced a relapse that followed autologous stem cell transplantation, and brentuximab vedotin exposure varied. The sequenced sample was peripheral blood mononuclear cells (PBMCs), obtained at baseline. The origin of the receptors is a human donor with classical Hodgkin lymphoma.

This chain joins TRBV6-1 and TRBJ1-5; D is possibly TRBD1 (6 bases). Germline CDR1 and CDR2: MNHNS and SASEGT. The CDR3 consists of 15 residues. Trimming shortened V by 6 bases and J by 5 bases, and 17 bases separated the two germline ends. In DNA, the CDR3 is TGTGCCAGCAGGGCCTCCGGGACACGGGATCAGCCCCAGCATTTT. This codes for CASRASGTRDQPQHF.

This chain links TRBV19 with TRBJ2-2; TRBD2 agrees at 8 bases. There are 16 residues in the CDR3. Per the germline V gene, CDR1 is LNHDA and CDR2 is SQIVND (reference sequence). Trimming took 1 base from V and 2 from J; bases not matched to a gene: 3. The CDR3 DNA reads TGTGCCAGTAGTATAGGCACTAGCGGCAACACCGGGGAGCTGTTTTTT. Translation gives CASSIGTSGNTGELFF.

The chain uses TRBV4-1 and TRBJ2-7; 9 nucleotides align to TRBD1. Per germline, CDR1 MGHRA and CDR2 YSYEKL. V shed 4 bases, J shed 1 base, and the junction held 5 bases outside the gene matches. This CDR3 is built from 15 residues. CDR3 sequence reads: CASSPADRGSYEQYF. CDR3 in DNA: TGCGCCAGCAGCCCCGCGGACAGGGGATCCTACGAGCAGTACTTC.

This chain links TRBV6-5 with TRBJ2-7, with no clear D. The CDR3 runs to 14 residues. Germline CDR1 is MNHEY and CDR2 is SVGAGI. Deletions cut 3 bases from V and 7 bases from J, with 16 bases between. The CDR3 region is CASSYGQVNTEQYF. CDR3 coding DNA: TGTGCCAGCAGTTATGGGCAGGTTAATACAGAGCAGTACTTC.

This clone was seen only a few times. This sequence joins TRBV30 and TRBJ1-1; a weak D match, TRBD1 (5 bases). Trimming cost V 4 bases and J 4 bases, with 13 bases left between them. This CDR3 comprises 13 residues. Germline V gives CDR1 GTSNPN, CDR2 SVGIG (reference sequence). CDR3 coding DNA: TGTGCCTGGAACCAAAAGGGGTTCACTGAAGCTTTCTTT. Protein product: CAWNQKGFTEAFF.

This clone was detected only once. V gene TRBV21-1 combines with J gene TRBJ1-5; the table's D call, TRBD1, has no DNA check behind it. TRBV21-1 is deemed a pseudogene. This CDR3 spans 17 amino acids. This chain's CDR3 is CASSRTGEEDSNQPQHF. The CDR3 DNA is TGTGCCAGCAGCCGGACAGGGGAGGAGGATAGCAATCAGCCCCAGCATTTT.

This CDR3 reads CAISPARDEQYF. The CDR3 DNA reads TGTGCCATCAGTCCGGCCCGGGACGAGCAGTACTTC. The chain uses TRBV10-3 and TRBJ2-7; no reliable D call. The V and J ends lost 5 bases and 5 bases respectively, with 10 bases between them. The CDR3 covers 12 residues. The germline V gene encodes CDR1 ENHRY and CDR2 SYGVKD.

J is TRBJ2-2 and V is TRBV7-2; no clear D. CDR1 and CDR2 (germline): SGHTA, FQGNSA. The CDR3 extends over 15 amino acids. Deletions cut 1 base from V and 1 base from J, with 7 bases between. The CDR3 bases are TGTGCCAGCAGCTTAGTACCCGGGAACACCGGGGAGCTGTTTTTT. Its translation is CASSLVPGNTGELFF.

V is TRBV19 and J is TRBJ2-5; D is undetermined. Trimming left V 1 base short and J 1 base short, with 10 bases between. The CDR3 runs to 15 residues. Germline CDR1 and CDR2: LNHDA and SQIVND (reference sequence). CDR3 nucleotide sequence: TGTGCCAGTAGTATAGTAGGACCTTTCCAAGAGACCCAGTACTTC. The encoded protein is CASSIVGPFQETQYF.

CDR3 sequence (DNA): TGTGCCAGCAGTTACGGGTACGGCTACACCTTC. Translated, it gives CASSYGYGYTF. The chain links TRBV6-6 to TRBJ1-2; D unresolved. From germline, CDR1 is MNHNY and CDR2 SVGAGI (reference sequence). The length of the CDR3 is 11 residues. V was cut by 2 bases and J by 8 bases, with 6 bases left in between.

The chain combines TRBV18 with TRBJ2-3; D call uncertain. Germline assignment: CDR1 KGHSH and CDR2 LQKENI. This CDR3 spans 14 amino acids. Trimming took off 3 bases at V and 0 bases at J, with 7 bases between the two ends. CDR3 in amino acids: CASSPLVSTDTQYF. DNA for the CDR3: TGTGCCAGCTCACCGTTGGTTAGCACAGATACGCAGTATTTT. Using reference TRBV18 and TRBJ2-3 for the parts outside the CDR3, the full variable domain is NAGVMQNPRHLVRRRGQEARLRCSPMKGHSHVYWYRQLPEEGLKFMVYLQKENIIDESGMPKERFSAEFPKEGPSILRIQQVVRGDSAAYFCASSPLVSTDTQYFGPGTRLTVL.

This chain links TRBV27 with TRBJ2-6, with D uncertain. The ends were cut back, 0 bases at V and 0 bases at J, with 12 bases in the middle. The CDR3 is 18 amino acids. Germline-derived CDR1 and CDR2 are MNHEY and SMNVEV (reference sequence). CDR3 residues: CASSLSAGHSSGANVLTF. In DNA form, the CDR3 reads TGTGCCAGCAGTTTATCCGCAGGCCATAGCTCTGGGGCCAACGTCCTGACTTTC.

The chain uses TRBV6-5 and TRBJ2-5; no clear D gene. Germline CDR1 MNHEY, CDR2 SVGAGI. V lost 0 bases and J lost 5, with 7 bases in between. This CDR3 has 13 amino acids. The CDR3 protein is CASSYSERETQYF. The CDR3 bases are TGTGCCAGCAGTTACTCGGAGAGGGAGACCCAGTACTTC.

The chain couples TRBV6-5 to TRBJ1-2; D is ambiguous. Germline CDR1 MNHEY, CDR2 SVGAGI. V lost 2 bases, J lost 1 base, and 8 bases lay in between. The CDR3 is 14 amino acids. CDR3 bases: TGTGCCAGCAGTTACCTCCACGGTAACTATGGCTACACCTTC. Protein product: CASSYLHGNYGYTF.

This clone occurred a few times. The chain recombines TRBV5-4 with TRBJ2-2, with D possibly called TRBD1 or TRBD2 (5 bases each). The CDR3 spans 15 residues. Trimming cost V 4 bases and J 6 bases, with 16 bases left between them. Per germline, CDR1 SGHNT and CDR2 YYREEE (reference sequence). DNA of the CDR3: TGTGCCAGCAGCGCCCTGGCCGGGACCCCCGGGGAGCTGTTTTTT. Its protein product is CASSALAGTPGELFF.

The chain is built from TRBV29-1 and TRBJ2-7; TRBD1 aligns across 7 bases. Looked up from germline, CDR1 is SQVTM and CDR2 is ANQGSEA. J was trimmed by 4 bases and V by 6 bases; bases with no gene match: 15. This CDR3 region has 15 residues. CDR3 in amino acids: CSVVPAGTAGYEQYF. CDR3 nucleotides: TGCAGCGTCGTCCCGGCAGGGACAGCAGGGTACGAGCAGTACTTC.

This clone was observed a handful of times. The chain carries TRBV28 and TRBJ2-5, with D perhaps TRBD1 or TRBD2 (6 bases each). CDR1 is MDHEN, CDR2 SYDVKM, per germline. The CDR3 totals 14 residues. Trimming took off 5 bases at V and 2 bases at J, with 12 bases between the two ends. DNA of the CDR3: TGTGCCAGCAGTAACACGGGGGCTCAAGAGACCCAGTACTTC. It encodes CASSNTGAQETQYF.

The chain joins TRBV5-5 to TRBJ2-7, with 7 nucleotides matching TRBD1. The CDR3 is 16 amino acids. Germline CDR1 reads SGHKS; CDR2 reads YYEKEE (reference sequence). V lost 2 bases, J lost 6 bases, and 14 bases stayed unmatched. In nucleotides, the CDR3 is TGTGCCAGCAGCTTTGGGACAGCTTATACCCCTTCCGAGCAGTACTTC. It specifies CASSFGTAYTPSEQYF. The variable domain in full, with the rest retrieved from reference TRBV5-5 and TRBJ2-7, is DAGVTQSPTHLIKTRGQQVTLRCSPISGHKSVSWYQQVLGQGPQFIFQYYEKEERGRGNFPDRFSARQFPNYSSELNVNALLLGDSALYLCASSFGTAYTPSEQYFGPGTRLTVT.

The rearrangement links TRBV5-4 to TRBJ2-7; perhaps TRBD1 as D (6 bases). The germline CDR1 and CDR2 sequences are SGHNT and YYREEE (reference sequence). The CDR3 is 15 residues long. V lost 0 bases, J lost 2 bases, and 12 bases lay in between. In nucleotides, the CDR3 is TGTGCCAGCAGCTTGGCCGGCACAGGGACCTACGAGCAGTACTTC. Translated: CASSLAGTGTYEQYF.

The chain uses TRBV7-6 and TRBJ2-1; possibly TRBD1 or TRBD2 for D (6 bases each). CDR3 length equals 16 residues. V shed 1 base and J shed 10 bases, with 20 bases lying between them. Germline V gives CDR1 SGHVS, CDR2 FNYEAQ. In nucleotides, the CDR3 is TGTGCCAGCAGCTTAGGGGGGGACACCCGGCATGGGGAGCAGTTCTTC. Its translation is CASSLGGDTRHGEQFF.

CDR3 coding DNA: TGTGCCAGCAGCTTAAGAGAAGAGCAGTACTTC. Its protein product is CASSLREEQYF. The V call is TRBV7-2, the J call TRBJ2-7; D not certain. The ends were cut back, 2 bases at V and 7 bases at J, with 6 bases in the middle. The CDR3 is 11 residues long. Germline CDR1 is SGHTA and CDR2 is FQGNSA.

The chain combines TRBV5-1 with TRBJ1-2; the match to TRBD1 covers 10 bases. Germline CDR1 and CDR2: SGHRS and YFSETQ. The CDR3 spans 15 residues. Germline trimming cut 4 bases from V and 2 bases from J; bases unmatched to any gene: 5. The CDR3 sequence is CASSRGTGANYGYTF. CDR3 coding DNA: TGCGCCAGCAGCCGCGGGACAGGGGCAAACTATGGCTACACCTTC.

The rearrangement joins TRBV25-1 to TRBJ2-7, with D hard to call. The CDR3 is 13 amino acids. The ends were cut back, 3 bases at V and 6 bases at J, with 12 bases in the middle. CDR1 is MGHDK, CDR2 SYGVNS, per germline. CDR3 region: CASSDPGRSEQYF. CDR3 nucleotide sequence: TGTGCCAGCAGTGATCCCGGAAGAAGCGAGCAGTACTTC.

The chain employs TRBV28 and TRBJ1-2, with 9 bases lining up with TRBD1. The trim removed 3 bases at V and 6 bases at J, leaving 8 bases unmatched. The germline gives CDR1 MDHEN, CDR2 SYDVKM. This CDR3 is built from 15 residues. CDR3 protein: CASSFGDRVIHGYTF. The CDR3 coding sequence is TGTGCCAGCAGTTTCGGGGACAGGGTTATACATGGCTACACCTTC.

This clone was found a few times. The chain recombines TRBV5-1 with TRBJ2-5, with D tentatively TRBD1 or TRBD2 (5 bases each). Germline V gives CDR1 SGHRS, CDR2 YFSETQ. V was shortened by 0 bases and J by 5 bases, with 11 bases between the two germline ends. The CDR3 is 14 residues long. CDR3 region: CASSLGGTRETQYF. Here the CDR3 DNA reads TGCGCCAGCAGCTTGGGGGGGACGCGGGAGACCCAGTACTTC.